These 3 T cell receptor beta chains were sequenced from one sample in a study of cytomegalovirus exposure and HLA in healthy donors (dated by TCRdb to about 2017). Library method: the immunoSEQ multiplex PCR assay. A mixture of 60 forward primers for TCR Vbeta segments and 13 reverse primers for TCR Jbeta segments was used in the multiplex PCR. Entries here come from immuneACCESS through TCRdb and include only in-frame sequences with V and J called. Some clones fail to appear in such tables; in the studies checked, an unresolved V gene covers under half of the shortfall, and the cause of the remainder is unknown. The sample contains 130,000 or so clones, 65% to 80% of them found a single time. The biggest ten clones account for roughly 3.9% of the sample. Sequencing input: PBMCs. The receptor set was obtained from a male donor in good health and CMV-seropositive.

This sequence joins TRBV27 and TRBJ1-2; TRBD1 matches 8 bases. This CDR3 comprises 15 residues. V was pared by 5 bases and J by 8 bases, with 13 bases of the junction left unmatched. The germline gives CDR1 MNHEY, CDR2 SMNVEV (reference sequence). CDR3 region: CASSQLPRTGHGYTF. In nucleotides, the CDR3 is TGTGCCAGCAGTCAACTCCCAAGGACAGGGCACGGCTACACCTTC.

The V gene is TRBV6-1, the J gene TRBJ1-3; D possibly corresponds to TRBD1 (5 bases). The CDR3 is made up of 13 amino acids. CDR1 is MNHNS, CDR2 SASEGT, per germline. The V end was cut by 5 bases, the J end by 3 bases, with 8 bases between. The CDR3 sequence: CASSNGGGNTIYF. The CDR3 DNA follows: TGTGCCAGCAGTAACGGGGGTGGAAACACCATATATTTT.

This chain connects TRBV5-4 to TRBJ2-3; TRBD1 agrees at 8 bases. The CDR3 spans 14 residues. Per the germline V gene, CDR1 is SGHNT and CDR2 is YYREEE (reference sequence). Trimming at V came to 2 bases and at J to 6 bases, leaving 5 bases not matched to a gene. CDR3 amino acids: CASSLRQGMDTQYF. CDR3 bases: TGTGCCAGCAGCTTACGACAGGGGATGGATACGCAGTATTTT.